This T cell receptor (beta chain) was captured in a study of CD8 T cells in Susac syndrome. This clonotype has just one count. The antigen is unknown. Random hexamers primed reverse transcription of 0.5 to 1 ug RNA. Multiplex immunoSEQ PCR targeted 54 Vbeta and 13 Jbeta TCR beta segments. TCRdb re-derived calls from the immunoSEQ multiplex PCR reads in MiXCR, one entry per CDR3 protein. The sample has some 160,000 distinct CDR3 sequences, about 94% seen once. The germline CDR1 and CDR2 sequences are SGHTA and FQGTGA. The CDR3 runs 14 residues. V gave up 4 bases and J gave up 4 bases; unmatched junction bases: 6. Study-wide results and caveats: Individuals included in the TCR sequencing and HLA analysis were acknowledged by the study to be relatively few in number.

The TCR was taken from a human donor with Susac syndrome. V usage is TRBV7-3 and J usage is TRBJ1-2; 7 positions match TRBD1. The sample comprised CD4+ T cells from PBMCs. The CDR3 sequence: CASSSGQGGYGYTF. CDR3 nucleotides: TGTGCCAGCAGCTCCGGGCAGGGGGGCTATGGCTACACCTTC. Complete variable domain (other parts from reference TRBV7-3 and TRBJ1-2): GAGVSQTPSNKVTEKGKYVELRCDPISGHTALYWYRQSLGQGPEFLIYFQGTGAADDSGLPNDRFFAVRPEGSVSTLKIQRTERGDSAVYLCASSSGQGGYGYTFGSGTRLTVV.